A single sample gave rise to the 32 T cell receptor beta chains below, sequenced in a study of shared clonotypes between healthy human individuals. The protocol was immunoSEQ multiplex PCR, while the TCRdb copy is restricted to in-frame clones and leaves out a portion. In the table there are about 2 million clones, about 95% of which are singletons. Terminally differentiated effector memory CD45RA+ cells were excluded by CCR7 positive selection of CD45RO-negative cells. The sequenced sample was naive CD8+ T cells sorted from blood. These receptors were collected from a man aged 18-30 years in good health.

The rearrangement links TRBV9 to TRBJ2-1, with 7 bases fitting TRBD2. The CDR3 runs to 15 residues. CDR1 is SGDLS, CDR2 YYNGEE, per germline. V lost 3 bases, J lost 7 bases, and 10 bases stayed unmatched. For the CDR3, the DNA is TGTGCCAGCAGCGACCCAGCGGGGCCGGGGAATGAGCAGTTCTTC. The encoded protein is CASSDPAGPGNEQFF.

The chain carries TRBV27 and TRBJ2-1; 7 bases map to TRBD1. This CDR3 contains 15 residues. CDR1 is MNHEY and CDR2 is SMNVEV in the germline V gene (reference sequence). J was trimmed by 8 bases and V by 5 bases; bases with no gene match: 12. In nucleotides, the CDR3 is TGTGCCAGCAGTCGACGACAGGGTTTGTTAGATGAGCAGTTCTTC. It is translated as CASSRRQGLLDEQFF.

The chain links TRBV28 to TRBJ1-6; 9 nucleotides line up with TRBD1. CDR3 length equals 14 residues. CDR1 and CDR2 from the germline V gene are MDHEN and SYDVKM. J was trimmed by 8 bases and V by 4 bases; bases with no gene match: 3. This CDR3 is CASSSGQGYSPLHF. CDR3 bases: TGTGCCAGCAGTTCGGGACAGGGTTATTCACCCCTCCACTTT.

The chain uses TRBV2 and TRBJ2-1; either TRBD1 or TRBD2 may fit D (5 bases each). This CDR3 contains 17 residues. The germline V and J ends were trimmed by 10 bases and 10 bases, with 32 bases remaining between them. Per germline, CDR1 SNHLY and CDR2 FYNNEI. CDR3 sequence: CATPVSGPLRGFREQFF. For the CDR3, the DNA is TGTGCCACCCCAGTGAGTGGTCCTTTGAGGGGATTTAGGGAGCAGTTCTTC.

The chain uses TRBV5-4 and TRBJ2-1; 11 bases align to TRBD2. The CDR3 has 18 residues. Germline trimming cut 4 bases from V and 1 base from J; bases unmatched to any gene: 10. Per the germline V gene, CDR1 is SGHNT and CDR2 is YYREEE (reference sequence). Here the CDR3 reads CASSDGTSGSESYNEQFF. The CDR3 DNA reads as TGTGCCAGCAGCGACGGGACTAGCGGAAGCGAATCCTACAATGAGCAGTTCTTC.

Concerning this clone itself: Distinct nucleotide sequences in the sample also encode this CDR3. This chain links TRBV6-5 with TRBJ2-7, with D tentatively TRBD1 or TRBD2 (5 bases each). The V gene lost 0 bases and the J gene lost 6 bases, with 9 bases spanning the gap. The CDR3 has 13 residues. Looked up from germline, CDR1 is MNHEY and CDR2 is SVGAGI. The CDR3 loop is CASSYSFGAEQYF. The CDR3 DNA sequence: TGTGCCAGCAGTTACTCGTTCGGGGCCGAGCAGTACTTC.

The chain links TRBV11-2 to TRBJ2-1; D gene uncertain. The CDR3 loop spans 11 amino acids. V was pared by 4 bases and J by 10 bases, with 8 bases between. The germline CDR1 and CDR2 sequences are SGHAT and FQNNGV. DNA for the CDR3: TGTGCCAGCAGCTATCTGTACGAGCAGTTCTTC. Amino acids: CASSYLYEQFF.

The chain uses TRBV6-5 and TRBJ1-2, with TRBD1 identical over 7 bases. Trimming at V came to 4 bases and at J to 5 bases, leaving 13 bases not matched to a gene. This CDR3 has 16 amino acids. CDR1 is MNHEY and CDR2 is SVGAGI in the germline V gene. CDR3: CASSSFGFQGVYGYTF. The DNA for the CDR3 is TGTGCCAGCAGTTCCTTCGGATTTCAGGGGGTATATGGCTACACCTTC.

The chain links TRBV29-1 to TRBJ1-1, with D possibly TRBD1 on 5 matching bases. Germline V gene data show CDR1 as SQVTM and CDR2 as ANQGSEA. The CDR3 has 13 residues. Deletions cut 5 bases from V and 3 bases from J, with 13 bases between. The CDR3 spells CSVKWGWDTEAFF. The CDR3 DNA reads TGCAGCGTTAAATGGGGGTGGGACACTGAAGCTTTCTTT.

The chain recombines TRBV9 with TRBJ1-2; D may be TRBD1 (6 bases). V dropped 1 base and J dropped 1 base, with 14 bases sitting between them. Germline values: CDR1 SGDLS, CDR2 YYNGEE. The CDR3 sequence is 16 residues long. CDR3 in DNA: TGTGCCAGCAGCGTACACAGGGAGAGCAATAACTATGGCTACACCTTC. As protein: CASSVHRESNNYGYTF.

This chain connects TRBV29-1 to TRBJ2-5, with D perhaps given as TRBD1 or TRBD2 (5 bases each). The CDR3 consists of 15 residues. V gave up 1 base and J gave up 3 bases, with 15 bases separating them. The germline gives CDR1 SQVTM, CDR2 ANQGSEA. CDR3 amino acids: CSVEVRGTLKETQYF. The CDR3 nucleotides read TGCAGCGTTGAAGTCCGGGGCACACTAAAAGAGACCCAGTACTTC.

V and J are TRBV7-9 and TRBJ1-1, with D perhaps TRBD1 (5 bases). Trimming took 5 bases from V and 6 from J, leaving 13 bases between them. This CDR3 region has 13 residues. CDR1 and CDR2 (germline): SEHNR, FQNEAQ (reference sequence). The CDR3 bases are TGTGCCAGCAGCATACGAGGGGACCCTGAAGCTTTCTTT. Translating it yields CASSIRGDPEAFF.

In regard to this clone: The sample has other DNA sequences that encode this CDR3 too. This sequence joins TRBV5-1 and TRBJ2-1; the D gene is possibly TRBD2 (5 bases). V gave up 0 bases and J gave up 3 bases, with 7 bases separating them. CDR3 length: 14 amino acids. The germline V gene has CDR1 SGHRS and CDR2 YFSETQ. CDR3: CASSLVGDYNEQFF. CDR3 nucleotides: TGCGCCAGCAGCTTGGTCGGGGACTACAATGAGCAGTTCTTC.

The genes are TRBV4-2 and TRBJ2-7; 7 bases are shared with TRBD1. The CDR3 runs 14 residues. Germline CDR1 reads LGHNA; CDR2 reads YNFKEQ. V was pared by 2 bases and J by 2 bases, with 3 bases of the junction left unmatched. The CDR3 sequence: CASSQYDRAYEQYF. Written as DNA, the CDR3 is TGTGCCAGCAGCCAATACGACAGGGCCTACGAGCAGTACTTC.

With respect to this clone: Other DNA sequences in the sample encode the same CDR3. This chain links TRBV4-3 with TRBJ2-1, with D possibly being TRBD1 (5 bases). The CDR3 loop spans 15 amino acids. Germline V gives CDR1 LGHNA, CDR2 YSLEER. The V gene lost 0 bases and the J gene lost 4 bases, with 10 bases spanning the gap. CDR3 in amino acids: CASSQDPGAYNEQFF. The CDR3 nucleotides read TGCGCCAGCAGCCAAGATCCTGGGGCTTACAATGAGCAGTTCTTC.

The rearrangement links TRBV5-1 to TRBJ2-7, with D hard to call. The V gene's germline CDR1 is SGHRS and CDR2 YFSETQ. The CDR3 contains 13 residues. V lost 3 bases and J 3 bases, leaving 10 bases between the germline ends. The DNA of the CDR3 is TGCGCCAGCAGCTGGGCCTTACACTACGAGCAGTACTTC. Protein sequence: CASSWALHYEQYF.

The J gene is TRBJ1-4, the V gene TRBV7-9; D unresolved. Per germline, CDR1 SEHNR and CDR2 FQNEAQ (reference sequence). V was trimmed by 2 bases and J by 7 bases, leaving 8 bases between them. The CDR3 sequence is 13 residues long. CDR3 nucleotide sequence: TGTGCCAGCAGCTTACCGCTTGGTGAAAAACTGTTTTTT. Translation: CASSLPLGEKLFF. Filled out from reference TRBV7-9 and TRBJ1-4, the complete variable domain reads DTGVSQNPRHKITKRGQNVTFRCDPISEHNRLYWYRQTLGQGPEFLTYFQNEAQLEKSRLLSDRFSAERPKGSFSTLEIQRTEQGDSAMYLCASSLPLGEKLFFGSGTQLSVL.

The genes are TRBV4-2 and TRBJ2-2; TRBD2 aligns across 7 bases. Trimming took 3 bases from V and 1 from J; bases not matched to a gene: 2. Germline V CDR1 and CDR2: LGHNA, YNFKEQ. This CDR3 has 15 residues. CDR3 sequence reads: CASSHPGGNTGELFF. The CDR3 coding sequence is TGTGCCAGCAGCCATCCGGGAGGGAACACCGGGGAGCTGTTTTTT.

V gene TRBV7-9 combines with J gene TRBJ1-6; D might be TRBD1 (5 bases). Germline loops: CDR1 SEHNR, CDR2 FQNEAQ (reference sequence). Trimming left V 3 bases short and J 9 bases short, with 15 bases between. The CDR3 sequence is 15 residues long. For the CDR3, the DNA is TGTGCCAGCAGCTTCGCCCTTCCCGGGGGTTCACCCCTCCACTTT. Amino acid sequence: CASSFALPGGSPLHF.

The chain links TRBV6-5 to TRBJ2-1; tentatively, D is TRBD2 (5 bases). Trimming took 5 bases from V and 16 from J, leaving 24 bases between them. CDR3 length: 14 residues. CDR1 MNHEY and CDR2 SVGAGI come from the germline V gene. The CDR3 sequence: CASSPAPLLEEGFF. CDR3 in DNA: TGTGCCAGCAGTCCCGCACCTCTTTTGGAGGAAGGATTCTTC.

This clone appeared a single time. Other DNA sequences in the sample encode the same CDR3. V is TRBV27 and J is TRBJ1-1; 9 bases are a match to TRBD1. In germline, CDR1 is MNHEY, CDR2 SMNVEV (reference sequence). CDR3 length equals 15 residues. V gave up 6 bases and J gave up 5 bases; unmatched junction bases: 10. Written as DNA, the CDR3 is TGTGCCAGCAGACCGACCGGGACAGGGAATACTGAAGCTTTCTTT. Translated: CASRPTGTGNTEAFF.

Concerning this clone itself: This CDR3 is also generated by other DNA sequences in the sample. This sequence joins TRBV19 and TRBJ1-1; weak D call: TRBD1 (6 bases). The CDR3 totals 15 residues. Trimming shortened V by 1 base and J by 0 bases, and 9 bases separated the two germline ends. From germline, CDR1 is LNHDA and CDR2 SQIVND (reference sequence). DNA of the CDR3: TGTGCCAGTAGTATAGCACAGGGTTTGAACACTGAAGCTTTCTTT. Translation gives CASSIAQGLNTEAFF. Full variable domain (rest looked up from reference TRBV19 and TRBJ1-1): DGGITQSPKYLFRKEGQNVTLSCEQNLNHDAMYWYRQDPGQGLRLIYYSQIVNDFQKGDIAEGYSVSREKKESFPLTVTSAQKNPTAFYLCASSIAQGLNTEAFFGQGTRLTVV.

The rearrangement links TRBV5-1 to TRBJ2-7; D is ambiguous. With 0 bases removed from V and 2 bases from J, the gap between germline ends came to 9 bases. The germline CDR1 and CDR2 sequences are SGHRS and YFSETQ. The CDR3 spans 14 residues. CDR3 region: CASSLVASTYEQYF. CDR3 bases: TGCGCCAGCAGCTTGGTCGCCAGTACCTACGAGCAGTACTTC.

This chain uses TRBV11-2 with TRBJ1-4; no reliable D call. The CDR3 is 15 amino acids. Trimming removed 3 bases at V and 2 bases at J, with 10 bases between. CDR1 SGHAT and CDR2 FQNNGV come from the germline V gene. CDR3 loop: CASSLIGRTNEKLFF. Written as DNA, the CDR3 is TGTGCCAGCAGCTTGATAGGACGTACTAATGAAAAACTGTTTTTT.

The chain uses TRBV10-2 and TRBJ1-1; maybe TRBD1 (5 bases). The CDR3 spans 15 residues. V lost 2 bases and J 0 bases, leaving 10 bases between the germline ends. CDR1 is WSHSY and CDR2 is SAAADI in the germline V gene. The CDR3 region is CASSELAGLNTEAFF. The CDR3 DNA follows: TGCGCCAGCAGTGAGCTGGCAGGGTTGAACACTGAAGCTTTCTTT.

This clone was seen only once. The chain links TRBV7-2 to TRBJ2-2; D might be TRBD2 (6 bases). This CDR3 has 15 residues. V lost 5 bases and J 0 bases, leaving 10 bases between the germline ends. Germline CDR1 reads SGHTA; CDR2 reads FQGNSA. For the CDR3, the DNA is TGTGCCAGCAGCCGGGGACTCTCGAACACCGGGGAGCTGTTTTTT. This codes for CASSRGLSNTGELFF.

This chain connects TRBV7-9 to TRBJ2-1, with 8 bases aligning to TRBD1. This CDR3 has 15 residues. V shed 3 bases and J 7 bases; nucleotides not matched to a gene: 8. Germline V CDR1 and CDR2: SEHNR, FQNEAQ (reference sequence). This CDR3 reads CASSFFGQGANEQFF. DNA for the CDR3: TGTGCCAGCAGCTTCTTCGGGCAGGGGGCTAATGAGCAGTTCTTC.

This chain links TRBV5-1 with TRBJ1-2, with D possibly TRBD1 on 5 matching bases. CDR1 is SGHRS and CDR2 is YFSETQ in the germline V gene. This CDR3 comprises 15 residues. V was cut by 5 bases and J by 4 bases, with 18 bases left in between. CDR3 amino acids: CASRTDSSPTYGYTF. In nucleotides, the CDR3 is TGCGCCAGCAGGACCGACAGTTCGCCTACCTATGGCTACACCTTC. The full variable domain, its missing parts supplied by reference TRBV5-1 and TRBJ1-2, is KAGVTQTPRYLIKTRGQQVTLSCSPISGHRSVSWYQQTPGQGLQFLFEYFSETQRNKGNFPGRFSGRQFSNSRSEMNVSTLELGDSALYLCASRTDSSPTYGYTFGSGTRLTVV.

CDR3 residues: CASSLGTNYNEQFF. The DNA of the CDR3 is TGTGCCAGCAGCTTGGGGACTAATTACAATGAGCAGTTCTTC. The V and J genes are TRBV7-9 and TRBJ2-1; 7 nucleotides align to TRBD2. With V trimmed by 3 bases and J by 4 bases, 3 bases remained unmatched. The CDR3 extends over 14 amino acids. In germline, CDR1 is SEHNR, CDR2 FQNEAQ (reference sequence).

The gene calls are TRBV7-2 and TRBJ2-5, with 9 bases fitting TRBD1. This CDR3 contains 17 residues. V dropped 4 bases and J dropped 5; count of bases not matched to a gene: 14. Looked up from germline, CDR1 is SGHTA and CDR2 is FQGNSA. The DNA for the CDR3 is TGTGCCAGCAGCTCCCCCGAATTGGGACAGGGTTACGAGACCCAGTACTTC. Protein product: CASSSPELGQGYETQYF.

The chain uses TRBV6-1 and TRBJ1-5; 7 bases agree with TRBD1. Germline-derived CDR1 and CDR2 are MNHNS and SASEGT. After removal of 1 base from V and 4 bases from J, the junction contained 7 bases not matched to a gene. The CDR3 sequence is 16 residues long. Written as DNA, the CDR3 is TGTGCCAGCAGTGAAGGGGTGACAGGGAGGAATCAGCCCCAGCATTTT. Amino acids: CASSEGVTGRNQPQHF.

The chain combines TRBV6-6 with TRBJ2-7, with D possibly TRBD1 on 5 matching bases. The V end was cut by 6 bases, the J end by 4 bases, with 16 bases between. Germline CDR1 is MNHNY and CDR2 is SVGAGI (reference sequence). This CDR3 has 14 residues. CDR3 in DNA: TGTGCCAGCAGACCCTGGGGCGGTAATTACGAGCAGTACTTC. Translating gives CASRPWGGNYEQYF.